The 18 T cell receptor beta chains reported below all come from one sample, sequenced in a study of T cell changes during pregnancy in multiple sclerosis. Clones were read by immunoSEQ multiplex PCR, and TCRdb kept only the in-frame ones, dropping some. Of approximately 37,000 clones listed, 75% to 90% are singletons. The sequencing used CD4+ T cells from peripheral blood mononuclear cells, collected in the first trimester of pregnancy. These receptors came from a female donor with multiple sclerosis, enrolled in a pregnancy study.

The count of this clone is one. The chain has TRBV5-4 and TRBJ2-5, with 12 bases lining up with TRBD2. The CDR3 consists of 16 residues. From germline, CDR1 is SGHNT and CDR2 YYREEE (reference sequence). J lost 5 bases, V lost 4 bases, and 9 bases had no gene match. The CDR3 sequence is CASSRSLAGGAETQYF. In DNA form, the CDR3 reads TGTGCCAGCAGCCGCTCCCTAGCGGGAGGGGCGGAGACCCAGTACTTC.

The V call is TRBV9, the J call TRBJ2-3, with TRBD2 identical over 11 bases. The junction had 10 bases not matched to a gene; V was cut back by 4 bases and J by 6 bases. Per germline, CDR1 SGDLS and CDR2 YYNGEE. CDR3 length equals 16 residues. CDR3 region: CASSPGTSGGGDTQYF. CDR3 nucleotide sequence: TGTGCCAGCAGCCCGGGGACTAGCGGAGGGGGGGATACGCAGTATTTT.

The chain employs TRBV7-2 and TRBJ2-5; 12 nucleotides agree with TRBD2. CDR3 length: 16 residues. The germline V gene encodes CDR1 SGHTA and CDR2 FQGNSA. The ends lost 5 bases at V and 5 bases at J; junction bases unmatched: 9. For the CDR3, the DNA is TGTGCCAGCAGCACTGCTAGCGGGAGGGCCGCCGAGACCCAGTACTTC. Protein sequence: CASSTASGRAAETQYF.

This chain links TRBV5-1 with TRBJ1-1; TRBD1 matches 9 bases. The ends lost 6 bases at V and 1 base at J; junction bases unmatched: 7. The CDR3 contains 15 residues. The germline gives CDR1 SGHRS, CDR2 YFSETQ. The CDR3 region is CASKFRTGANTEAFF. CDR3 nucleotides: TGCGCCAGCAAATTCCGGACAGGGGCGAACACTGAAGCTTTCTTT.

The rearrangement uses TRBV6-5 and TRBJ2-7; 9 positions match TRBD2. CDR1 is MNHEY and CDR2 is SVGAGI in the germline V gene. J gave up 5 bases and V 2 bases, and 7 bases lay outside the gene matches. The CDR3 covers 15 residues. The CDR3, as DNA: TGTGCCAGCAGTTACGAGAGCGGGAGGCCCCACGAGCAGTACTTC. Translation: CASSYESGRPHEQYF.

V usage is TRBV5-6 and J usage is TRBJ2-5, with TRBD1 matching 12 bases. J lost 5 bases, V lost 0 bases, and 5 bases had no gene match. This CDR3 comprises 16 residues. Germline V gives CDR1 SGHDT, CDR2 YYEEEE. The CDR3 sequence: CASSLGGTGGWETQYF. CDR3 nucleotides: TGTGCCAGCAGCTTGGGAGGGACAGGGGGCTGGGAGACCCAGTACTTC.

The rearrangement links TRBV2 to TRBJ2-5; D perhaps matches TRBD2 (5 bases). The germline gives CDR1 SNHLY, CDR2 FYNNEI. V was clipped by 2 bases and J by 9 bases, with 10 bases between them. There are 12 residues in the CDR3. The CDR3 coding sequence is TGTGCCAGCAGTGAACGGGTCGGGGCCCAGTACTTC. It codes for CASSERVGAQYF.

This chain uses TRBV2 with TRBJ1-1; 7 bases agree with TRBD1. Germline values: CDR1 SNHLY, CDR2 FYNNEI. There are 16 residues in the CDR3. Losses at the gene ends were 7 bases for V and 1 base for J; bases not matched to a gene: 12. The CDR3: CASTRAKGQPNTEAFF. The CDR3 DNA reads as TGTGCCAGCACTAGAGCGAAGGGACAGCCGAACACTGAAGCTTTCTTT.

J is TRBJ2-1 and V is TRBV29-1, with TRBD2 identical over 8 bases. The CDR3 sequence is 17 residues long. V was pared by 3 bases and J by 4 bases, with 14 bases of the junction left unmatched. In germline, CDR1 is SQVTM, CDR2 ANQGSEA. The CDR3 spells CSVDKIGVGGRYNEQFF. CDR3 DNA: TGCAGCGTTGACAAAATCGGGGTTGGCGGGAGGTACAATGAGCAGTTCTTC.

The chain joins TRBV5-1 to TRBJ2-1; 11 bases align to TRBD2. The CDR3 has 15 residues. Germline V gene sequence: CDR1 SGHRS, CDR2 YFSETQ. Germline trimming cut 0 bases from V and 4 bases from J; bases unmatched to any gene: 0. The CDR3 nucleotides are TGCGCCAGCAGCTTGGTAGCGGGAGGGTACAATGAGCAGTTCTTC. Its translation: CASSLVAGGYNEQFF.

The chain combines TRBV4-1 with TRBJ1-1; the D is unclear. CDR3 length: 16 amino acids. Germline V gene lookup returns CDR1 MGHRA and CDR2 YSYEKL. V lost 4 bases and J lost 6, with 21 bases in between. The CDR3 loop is CASSLTSTGVGAEAFF. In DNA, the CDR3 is TGCGCCAGCAGCCTCACGTCTACGGGAGTGGGTGCTGAAGCTTTCTTT.

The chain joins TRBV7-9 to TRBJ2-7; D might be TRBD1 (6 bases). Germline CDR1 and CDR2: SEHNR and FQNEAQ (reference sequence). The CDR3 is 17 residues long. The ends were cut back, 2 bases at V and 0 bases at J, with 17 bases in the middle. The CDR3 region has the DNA TGTGCCAGCAGCTTATTGTCCTGGCAGGGGAGCTCCTACGAGCAGTACTTC. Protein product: CASSLLSWQGSSYEQYF. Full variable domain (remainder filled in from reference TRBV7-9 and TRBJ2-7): DTGVSQNPRHKITKRGQNVTFRCDPISEHNRLYWYRQTLGQGPEFLTYFQNEAQLEKSRLLSDRFSAERPKGSFSTLEIQRTEQGDSAMYLCASSLLSWQGSSYEQYFGPGTRLTVT.

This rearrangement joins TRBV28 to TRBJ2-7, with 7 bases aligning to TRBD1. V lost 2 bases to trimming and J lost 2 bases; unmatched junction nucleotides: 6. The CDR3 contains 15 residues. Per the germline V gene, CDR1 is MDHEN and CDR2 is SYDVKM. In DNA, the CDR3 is TGTGCCAGCAGTTTAAGGGACAGACCGACCTACGAGCAGTACTTC. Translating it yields CASSLRDRPTYEQYF. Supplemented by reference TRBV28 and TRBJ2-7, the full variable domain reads DVKVTQSSRYLVKRTGEKVFLECVQDMDHENMFWYRQDPGLGLRLIYFSYDVKMKEKGDIPEGYSVSREKKERFSLILESASTNQTSMYLCASSLRDRPTYEQYFGPGTRLTVT.

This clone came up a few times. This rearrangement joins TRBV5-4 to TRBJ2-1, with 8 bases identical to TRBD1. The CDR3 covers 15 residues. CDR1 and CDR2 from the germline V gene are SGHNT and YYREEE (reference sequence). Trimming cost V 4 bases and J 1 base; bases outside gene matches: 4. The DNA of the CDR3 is TGTGCCAGCAGCCAGGGGGCAGGGTCCTACAATGAGCAGTTCTTC. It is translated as CASSQGAGSYNEQFF.

CDR3 protein: CASSAQGLGYEQYF. Written as DNA, the CDR3 is TGTGCCAGCAGCGCACAGGGGTTAGGCTACGAGCAGTACTTC. This chain uses TRBV9 with TRBJ2-7; 7 bases line up with TRBD1. The germline V gene encodes CDR1 SGDLS and CDR2 YYNGEE. Losses at the gene ends were 3 bases for V and 3 bases for J; bases not matched to a gene: 6. The CDR3 sequence is 14 residues long. Full variable domain (remainder filled in from reference TRBV9 and TRBJ2-7): DSGVTQTPKHLITATGQRVTLRCSPRSGDLSVYWYQQSLDQGLQFLIQYYNGEERAKGNILERFSAQQFPDLHSELNLSSLELGDSALYFCASSAQGLGYEQYFGPGTRLTVT.

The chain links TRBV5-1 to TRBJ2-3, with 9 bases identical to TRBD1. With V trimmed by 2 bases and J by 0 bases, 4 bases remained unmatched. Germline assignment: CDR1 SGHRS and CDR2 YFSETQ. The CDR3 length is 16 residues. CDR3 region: CASSFSGTGSTDTQYF. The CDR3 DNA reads TGCGCCAGCAGCTTCTCCGGGACAGGGAGCACAGATACGCAGTATTTT.

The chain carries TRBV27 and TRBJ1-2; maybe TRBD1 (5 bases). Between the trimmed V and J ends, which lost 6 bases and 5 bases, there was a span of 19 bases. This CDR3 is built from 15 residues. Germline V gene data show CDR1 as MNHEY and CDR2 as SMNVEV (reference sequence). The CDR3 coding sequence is TGTGCCAGCAGCCCGTGGGGGGGTGGTTTATATGGCTACACCTTC. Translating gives CASSPWGGGLYGYTF.

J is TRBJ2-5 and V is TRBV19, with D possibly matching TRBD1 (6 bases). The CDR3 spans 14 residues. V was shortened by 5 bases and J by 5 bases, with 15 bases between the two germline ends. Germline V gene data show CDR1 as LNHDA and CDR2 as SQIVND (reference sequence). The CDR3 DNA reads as TGTGCCAGTAGTCCGCGGACAGCAACGGAGACCCAGTACTTC. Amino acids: CASSPRTATETQYF.